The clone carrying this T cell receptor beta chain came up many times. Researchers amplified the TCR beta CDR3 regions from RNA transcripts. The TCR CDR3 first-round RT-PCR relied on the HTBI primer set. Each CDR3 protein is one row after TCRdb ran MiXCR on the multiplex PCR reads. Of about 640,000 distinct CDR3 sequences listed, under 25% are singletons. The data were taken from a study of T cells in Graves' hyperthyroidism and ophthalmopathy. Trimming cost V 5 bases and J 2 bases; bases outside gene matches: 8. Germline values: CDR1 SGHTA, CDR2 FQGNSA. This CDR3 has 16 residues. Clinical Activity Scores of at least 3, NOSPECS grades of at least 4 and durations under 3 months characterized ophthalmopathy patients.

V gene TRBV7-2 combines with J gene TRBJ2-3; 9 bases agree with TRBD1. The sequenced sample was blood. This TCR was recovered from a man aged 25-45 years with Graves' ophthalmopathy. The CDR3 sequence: CASSTRTGAYTDTQYF. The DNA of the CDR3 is TGTGCCAGCAGCACCCGGACAGGGGCCTACACAGATACGCAGTATTTT.